This is a list of T cell receptor beta chains from one sample in a study of blood T cells in healthy people across ages. MiXCR, run by TCRdb on the 5' RACE reads, gives a single entry per CDR3 protein. The sample carries 1.5 million to 2 million distinct CDR3 sequences, more than 35% recorded once. The sequencing sample was made of blood. All receptors derive from a human donor in good health. Each CDR3 is given with its conserved first and last residue. A D gene is named only where the DNA matches it firmly. Size tells how often a clone was seen (once, few, many) or the class of an expanded clone, and some rows leave it out.

v_call: TRBV5-5
clone_size: .
d_call: .
j_call: TRBJ2-1
cdr3_nt: TGTGCCAGCAGCCTGACGGCGAGTGAGCAGTTCTTC
cdr3_aa: CASSLTASEQFF

v_call: TRBV27
clone_size: .
d_call: TRBD1
j_call: TRBJ1-3
cdr3_nt: TGTGCCAGCAGTTTGGGACAGGGGGCTGGAAACACCATATATTTT
cdr3_aa: CASSLGQGAGNTIYF

v_call: TRBV10-3
clone_size: .
d_call: TRBD1
j_call: TRBJ2-7
cdr3_nt: TGTGCCATCAGTGAGTCAAGACAGGGGACCGAGCAGTACTTC
cdr3_aa: CAISESRQGTEQYF

v_call: TRBV7-2
clone_size: .
d_call: .
j_call: TRBJ2-1
cdr3_nt: TGTGCCAGCAGCTCCCATTACAGGGAAAGAAGGGAGCAGTTCTTC
cdr3_aa: CASSSHYRERREQFF

v_call: TRBV12-3/TRBV12-4
clone_size: few
d_call: .
j_call: TRBJ2-2
cdr3_nt: TGTGCCAGCAGTCTCCTTCGAGGGGCGTACGGCGGGGAGCTGTTTTTT
cdr3_aa: CASSLLRGAYGGELFF

v_call: TRBV9
clone_size: .
d_call: .
j_call: TRBJ2-5
cdr3_nt: TGTGCCAGCAGCGGAGCGACAGCTGAAGAGACCCAGTACTTC
cdr3_aa: CASSGATAEETQYF

v_call: TRBV18
clone_size: few
d_call: .
j_call: TRBJ1-4
cdr3_nt: TGTGCCAGCTCACCCCGGACGGCTAATGAAAAACTGTTTTTT
cdr3_aa: CASSPRTANEKLFF

v_call: TRBV4-3
clone_size: .
d_call: TRBD1
j_call: TRBJ1-6
cdr3_nt: TGCGCCAGCAGCCAAGATCCAGGGGGCGACTGGAATTCACCCCTCCACTTT
cdr3_aa: CASSQDPGGDWNSPLHF

v_call: TRBV12-3/TRBV12-4
clone_size: few
d_call: .
j_call: TRBJ1-5
cdr3_nt: TGTGCCAGCAGTTTGGTCAGGGGAAGGCAGCCCCAGCATTTT
cdr3_aa: CASSLVRGRQPQHF

v_call: TRBV7-3
clone_size: .
d_call: TRBD2
j_call: TRBJ2-1
cdr3_nt: TGTGCCAGCACCCTTCTAGCGGGGGGCCCCAATGAGCAGTTCTTC
cdr3_aa: CASTLLAGGPNEQFF

v_call: TRBV20-1
clone_size: few
d_call: .
j_call: TRBJ1-4
cdr3_nt: TGCAGTGCTCACGCAACTAATGAAAAACTGTTTTTT
cdr3_aa: CSAHATNEKLFF

v_call: TRBV24-1
clone_size: .
d_call: .
j_call: TRBJ2-3
cdr3_nt: TGTGCCACCAGTGCTCACCCTGGGACTCTCGGCGACACAGATACGCAGTATTTT
cdr3_aa: CATSAHPGTLGDTDTQYF

v_call: TRBV20-1
clone_size: .
d_call: TRBD1
j_call: TRBJ1-2
cdr3_nt: TGCAGTGCCCAGCGGGGACAGGACTCTGGCTACACCTTC
cdr3_aa: CSAQRGQDSGYTF

v_call: TRBV6-5
clone_size: .
d_call: .
j_call: TRBJ1-2
cdr3_nt: TGTGCCAGCAGTTACTCCTATATGCCTTTATATGGCTACACCTTC
cdr3_aa: CASSYSYMPLYGYTF

v_call: TRBV4-1
clone_size: .
d_call: TRBD1
j_call: TRBJ2-3
cdr3_nt: TGCGCCAGCAGCCAAGGGGACAGGCGAAGCACAGATACGCGGTATTTT
cdr3_aa: CASSQGDRRSTDTRYF

v_call: TRBV14
clone_size: .
d_call: .
j_call: TRBJ1-2
cdr3_nt: TGTGCCAGCAGCCAGTACAGCTACTATGGCTACACCTTC
cdr3_aa: CASSQYSYYGYTF

v_call: TRBV6-4
clone_size: many
d_call: TRBD2
j_call: TRBJ2-3
cdr3_nt: TGTGCCAGCAGTGACGCCCTCGCGGGGGCAGATACGCAGTATTTT
cdr3_aa: CASSDALAGADTQYF

v_call: TRBV20-1
clone_size: few
d_call: TRBD1
j_call: TRBJ1-6
cdr3_nt: TGCAGTGCAAACCGGGACAGCATTAATTCACCCCTCCACTTT
cdr3_aa: CSANRDSINSPLHF

v_call: TRBV12-3/TRBV12-4
clone_size: .
d_call: .
j_call: TRBJ2-1
cdr3_nt: TGTGCCAGCATGGCCGGGTCCTACAATGGGCAGTTCTTC
cdr3_aa: CASMAGSYNGQFF

v_call: TRBV7-2
clone_size: .
d_call: .
j_call: TRBJ2-1
cdr3_nt: TGTGCCAGCAGCCAGGGCTGGGTGGCCGATGAGCAGTTCTTC
cdr3_aa: CASSQGWVADEQFF

v_call: TRBV5-1
clone_size: .
d_call: .
j_call: TRBJ2-7
cdr3_nt: TGCGCCAGCAGCTTGCCGGCAGGGAAAATGCCCTACGAGCAGTACTTC
cdr3_aa: CASSLPAGKMPYEQYF

v_call: TRBV14
clone_size: few
d_call: .
j_call: TRBJ2-5
cdr3_nt: TGTGCCAGCAGCCAAGATCAATTAGGAGAGACCCAGTACTTC
cdr3_aa: CASSQDQLGETQYF

v_call: TRBV7-2
clone_size: many
d_call: .
j_call: TRBJ2-7
cdr3_nt: TGTGCCAGCAGCCCCAAGACAGGTTCCTACGAGCAGTACTTC
cdr3_aa: CASSPKTGSYEQYF

v_call: TRBV7-2
clone_size: .
d_call: TRBD2
j_call: TRBJ2-3
cdr3_nt: TGTGCCAGCAGTTACAGGCGGGGGTTCCTTACAGATACGCAGTATTTT
cdr3_aa: CASSYRRGFLTDTQYF

v_call: TRBV14
clone_size: few
d_call: .
j_call: TRBJ2-7
cdr3_nt: TGTGCCAGCAGCCAAGCAGGGTTTTGGGTAAATGGCGAGCAGTACTTC
cdr3_aa: CASSQAGFWVNGEQYF

v_call: TRBV6-1
clone_size: .
d_call: TRBD1
j_call: TRBJ2-5
cdr3_nt: TGTGCCAGCAGGGCAGGGGGCACCCAGTACTTC
cdr3_aa: CASRAGGTQYF

v_call: TRBV4-2
clone_size: few
d_call: TRBD2
j_call: TRBJ2-3
cdr3_nt: TGTGCCAGCGAGCCCAGAACTAGCGGGGGCGTCACAGATACGCAGTATTTT
cdr3_aa: CASEPRTSGGVTDTQYF

v_call: TRBV2
clone_size: .
d_call: TRBD1
j_call: TRBJ2-6
cdr3_nt: TGTGCCAGCACCCATGGACAGGGTCAATTCTCTGGGGCCAACGTCCTGACTTTC
cdr3_aa: CASTHGQGQFSGANVLTF

v_call: TRBV4-3
clone_size: .
d_call: .
j_call: TRBJ1-6
cdr3_nt: TGCGCCAGCAGCCAAGGTCGGACCGGAACTCGACCCCCCCACTTT
cdr3_aa: CASSQGRTGTRPPHF

v_call: TRBV6-2/TRBV6-3
clone_size: .
d_call: TRBD1
j_call: TRBJ1-2
cdr3_nt: TGTGCCAGCAGTTACGATAGGGGGCGAAGCTATGGCTACACCTTC
cdr3_aa: CASSYDRGRSYGYTF

v_call: TRBV29-1
clone_size: .
d_call: .
j_call: TRBJ1-2
cdr3_nt: TGCAGCGTTGAAGGGACGGACCCCACGGGCTACACCTTC
cdr3_aa: CSVEGTDPTGYTF

v_call: TRBV29-1
clone_size: few
d_call: .
j_call: TRBJ2-1
cdr3_nt: TGCAGCGTTGAAGGAATACGGGGGCAGTACAATGAGCAGTTCTTC
cdr3_aa: CSVEGIRGQYNEQFF

v_call: TRBV6-2/TRBV6-3
clone_size: .
d_call: .
j_call: TRBJ1-2
cdr3_nt: TGTGCCAGCAGTTACCCCCGACCAGGGAACTATGGCTACACCTTC
cdr3_aa: CASSYPRPGNYGYTF

v_call: TRBV11-2
clone_size: .
d_call: .
j_call: TRBJ1-1
cdr3_nt: TGTGCCAGCAGCCCCCGTGTATTCCGGACTGAAGCTTTCTTT
cdr3_aa: CASSPRVFRTEAFF

v_call: TRBV20-1
clone_size: many
d_call: .
j_call: TRBJ2-5
cdr3_nt: TGCAGTGTCAATCCGGGGGTTGCAGAGACCCAGTACTTC
cdr3_aa: CSVNPGVAETQYF

v_call: TRBV3-1
clone_size: .
d_call: TRBD1
j_call: TRBJ1-2
cdr3_nt: TGTGCCAGCAGTGGGACAGGGTTGGAGATCTATGGCTACACCTTC
cdr3_aa: CASSGTGLEIYGYTF

v_call: TRBV6-2/TRBV6-3
clone_size: .
d_call: TRBD2
j_call: TRBJ2-1
cdr3_nt: TGTGCCAGCAGTCACAGGGGGACTAGCGAGTACAGTGAGCAGTTCTTC
cdr3_aa: CASSHRGTSEYSEQFF

v_call: TRBV6-1
clone_size: many
d_call: .
j_call: TRBJ2-7
cdr3_nt: TGTGCCAGCCTAGGCGGAACTTCGTACGAGCAGTACTTC
cdr3_aa: CASLGGTSYEQYF

v_call: TRBV7-2
clone_size: .
d_call: TRBD1
j_call: TRBJ1-4
cdr3_nt: TGTGCCAGCAGCTTAGTAGGGACAGGGGGTGAAAAACTGTTTTTT
cdr3_aa: CASSLVGTGGEKLFF

v_call: TRBV20-1
clone_size: many
d_call: .
j_call: TRBJ2-1
cdr3_nt: TGCAGTGCTAAAGGATTGGGGTACAATGAGCAGTTCTTC
cdr3_aa: CSAKGLGYNEQFF

v_call: TRBV2
clone_size: many
d_call: TRBD2
j_call: TRBJ2-6
cdr3_nt: TGTGCCAGCAGGGGGGGGTTATCAGGGGCCAACGTCCTGACTTTC
cdr3_aa: CASRGGLSGANVLTF

v_call: TRBV20-1
clone_size: few
d_call: .
j_call: TRBJ2-7
cdr3_nt: TGCAGTGCTAGAGTGCCGCCAATGACCTACGAGCAGTACTTC
cdr3_aa: CSARVPPMTYEQYF

v_call: TRBV3-1
clone_size: once
d_call: .
j_call: TRBJ2-1
cdr3_nt: TGTGCCAGCAGCCCCGGACAGAAGTACAATGAGCAGTTCTTC
cdr3_aa: CASSPGQKYNEQFF

v_call: TRBV24-1
clone_size: .
d_call: TRBD1
j_call: TRBJ1-5
cdr3_nt: TGTGCCACCAGTGATTCTCGGACAGGGACGAGTAGCAATCACCCCCAGCATTTT
cdr3_aa: CATSDSRTGTSSNHPQHF

v_call: TRBV29-1
clone_size: many
d_call: .
j_call: TRBJ1-2
cdr3_nt: TGCAGCGGCGGTGACAGGAACTATGGCTACACCTTC
cdr3_aa: CSGGDRNYGYTF